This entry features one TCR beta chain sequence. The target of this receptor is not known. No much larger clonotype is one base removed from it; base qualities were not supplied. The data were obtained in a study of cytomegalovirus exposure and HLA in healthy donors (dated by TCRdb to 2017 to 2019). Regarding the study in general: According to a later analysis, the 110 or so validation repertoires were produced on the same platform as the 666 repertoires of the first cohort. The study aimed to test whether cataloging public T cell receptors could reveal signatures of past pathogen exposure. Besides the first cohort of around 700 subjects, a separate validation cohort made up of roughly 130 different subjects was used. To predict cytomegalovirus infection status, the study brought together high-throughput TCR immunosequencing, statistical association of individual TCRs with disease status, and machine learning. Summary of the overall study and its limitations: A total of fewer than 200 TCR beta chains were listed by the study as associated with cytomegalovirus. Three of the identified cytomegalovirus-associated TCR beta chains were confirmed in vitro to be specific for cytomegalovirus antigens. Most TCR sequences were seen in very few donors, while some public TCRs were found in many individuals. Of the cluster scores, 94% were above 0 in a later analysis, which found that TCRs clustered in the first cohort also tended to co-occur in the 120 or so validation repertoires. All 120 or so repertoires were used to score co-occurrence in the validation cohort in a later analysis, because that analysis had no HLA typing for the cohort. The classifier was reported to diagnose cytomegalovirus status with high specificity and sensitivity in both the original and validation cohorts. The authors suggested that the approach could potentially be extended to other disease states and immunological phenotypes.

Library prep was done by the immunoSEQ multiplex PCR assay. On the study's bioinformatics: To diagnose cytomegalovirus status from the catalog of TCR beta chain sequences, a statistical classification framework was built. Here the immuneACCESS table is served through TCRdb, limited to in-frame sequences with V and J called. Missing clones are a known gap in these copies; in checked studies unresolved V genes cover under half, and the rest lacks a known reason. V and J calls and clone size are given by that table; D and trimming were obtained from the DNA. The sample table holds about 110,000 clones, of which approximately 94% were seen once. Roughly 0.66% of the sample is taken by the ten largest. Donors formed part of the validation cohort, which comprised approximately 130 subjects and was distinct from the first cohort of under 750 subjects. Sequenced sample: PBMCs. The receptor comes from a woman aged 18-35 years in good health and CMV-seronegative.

Here is the DNA: TGTGCCAGCAGTCCCCTAACAGGGGCCTACGAGCAGTACTTC. This is translated as CASSPLTGAYEQYF. Recombination joined TRBV27 with TRBJ2-7; 7 of the junction bases match TRBD1. The CDR3 covers 14 residues, taking in both the cysteine and the phenylalanine. CDR3 DNA is the only sequence kept; it has 42 bases, read in frame from the first base. The germline V gene (reference sequence) gives CDR1 as MNHEY and CDR2 as SMNVEV. Germline trimming amounts to 5 bases on V and 2 bases on J, with 6 as the count of junction bases outside the gene matches.